A selection of T cell receptor beta chains follows, all from one sample in a study of cytotoxic CD8 clonotypes in ibrutinib-treated CLL. TCRdb's copy holds only in-frame clones and misses some; the assay was immunoSEQ multiplex PCR. The data contain approximately 70,000 clones, approximately 80% of them singletons. The sample in question was PBMCs, obtained at disease progression, from a patient treated with ibrutinib. These receptors came from a human donor with chronic lymphocytic leukemia. The CDR3 runs from the conserved cysteine through the conserved F or W. D genes are given only for firm matches. The listing skips clone size in some rows; elsewhere it reads once, few, many or a size class.

v_call	clone_size	d_call	j_call	cdr3_aa	cdr3_nt
TRBV30	NA	TRBD1	TRBJ2-3	CARRGREGTDTQYF	TGTGCCCGCAGGGGGCGAGAGGGCACAGATACGCAGTATTTT
TRBV11-2	NA	NA	TRBJ1-3	CASSFTSGDSGNTIYF	TGTGCCAGCAGCTTCACCTCCGGGGACTCTGGAAACACCATATATTTT
TRBV15	NA	NA	TRBJ1-4	CATSSWGATNEKLFF	TGTGCCACCAGCAGTTGGGGAGCAACTAATGAAAAACTGTTTTTT
TRBV30	NA	NA	TRBJ1-5	CAWSPYSNQPQHF	TGTGCCTGGAGTCCCTATAGCAATCAGCCCCAGCATTTT
TRBV7-2	NA	NA	TRBJ2-7	CASSLGQHSSYEQYF	TGTGCCAGCAGCTTAGGGCAACACAGCTCCTACGAGCAGTACTTC
TRBV5-1	NA	NA	TRBJ2-5	CASRGAPRETQYF	TGCGCCAGCAGGGGTGCCCCTCGGGAGACCCAGTACTTC
TRBV13	few	NA	TRBJ2-3	CASSLGETDGPVTDTQYF	TGTGCCAGCAGCTTAGGAGAAACTGACGGCCCAGTTACAGATACGCAGTATTTT
TRBV19	NA	TRBD1	TRBJ2-6	CASSPGQGNSGANVLTF	TGTGCCAGTAGTCCGGGACAGGGTAACTCTGGGGCCAACGTCCTGACTTTC
TRBV6-1	NA	NA	TRBJ2-5	CASSVVIGGVGETQYF	TGTGCCAGCAGTGTTGTGATAGGGGGGGTTGGGGAGACCCAGTACTTC
TRBV5-1	NA	TRBD2	TRBJ2-1	CASSSGTSGSLSYNEQFF	TGCGCCAGCAGCTCTGGGACTAGCGGGTCACTATCCTACAATGAGCAGTTCTTC
TRBV15	NA	NA	TRBJ2-5	CATSRGVSQETQYF	TGTGCCACCAGCAGAGGGGTTAGCCAAGAGACCCAGTACTTC
TRBV20-1	few	NA	TRBJ1-2	CSATRHNGYTF	TGCAGTGCTACCAGACATAACGGCTACACCTTC
TRBV19	few	TRBD1	TRBJ2-2	CASSIFGTGDTGELFF	TGTGCCAGTAGTATATTTGGGACAGGGGACACCGGGGAGCTGTTTTTT
TRBV25-1	few	TRBD1	TRBJ2-2	CASSETGEDTGELFF	TGTGCCAGCAGTGAGACAGGGGAGGACACCGGGGAGCTGTTTTTT